This TCR beta chain stems from a study of tumor and adjacent non-tumor tissue in lung cancer (dated by TCRdb to the late 2010s). As for the study more broadly: Patients with adenocarcinoma (12), squamous cell carcinoma (2) and small cell lung cancer (1) were included in the cohort. In total, sequencing yielded approximately 130,000,000 productive TCRbeta reads, which works out to an average of approximately 4 million reads per sample. For each patient, one tumor sample and one normal lung sample were taken, giving 25 to 30 paired specimens that underwent TCRbeta CDR3 sequencing. Among the approximately 15 patients, ages ranged from roughly 31 to 85 years, about 10 were men and 5 were women, and disease was TNM stage I to III. Bulk TCRbeta repertoires were compared between lung tumor tissue and matched distant non-tumor lung tissue obtained from approximately 15 lung cancer patients.

Libraries were built with multiplex PCR. The sequencer listed for this sample is Illumina HiSeq 2500. TCRbeta libraries were built by three rounds of nested PCR using primers (Table S4), following protocols modified from ARM-PCR. Before sequencing, PCR products in the 200-500 bp range were cut out of the gel and cleaned up using the QIAquick gel extraction kit. As for the authors' bioinformatics: Reads were cleaned using Trimmomatic, were merged into complete CDR3 sequences using FLASH, and were assigned to V(D)J germline segments using MiTCR. VDJtools was used to compute clonal diversity as the inverse Simpson's index. In-frame sequences without a premature stop codon were defined as productive reads. TCRdb ran its own pipeline on the public reads, namely fastp trimming at Q25 and MiXCR clone calling, and kept in-frame beta chains. Each record represents a unique CDR3 protein, reported with the most common genes and DNA among its rows. These V and J calls originate from TCRdb's pipeline instead of the authors' own analysis. For this sample the table gives tens of thousands of distinct CDR3 sequences, of which around four fifths were detected only once. The leading ten clones occupy roughly 12% of the sample.

Results and caveats for the whole study, not just this receptor: Younger patients had significantly higher TCR diversity, and higher tumor TCR diversity was associated with shorter overall and disease-free survival. Neither the sequencing platform nor unique molecular identifiers are named or mentioned anywhere in the methods. Only approximately 14 patients were in the cohort, and the authors stated that larger samples and more detailed clinical data are needed. The top 100 clones made up a significantly larger cumulative share of the repertoire in normal lung than in tumor tissue. Because peripheral blood was not sequenced, blood TCRbeta repertoires in the lung cancer patients of the study were not examined. Tumor tissue showed significantly higher TCR diversity (inverse Simpson) than normal lung tissue, at about 400 vs 150 (P = 0.0075, Mann-Whitney U test).

RNA was extracted from bulk unsorted tissue and checked for quality with a NanoDrop ND-1000 and an Agilent 2100. Newly diagnosed lung cancer patients without prior chemotherapy who had been admitted for thoracic surgery in China between August and November 2014 were enrolled as donors. Patients with previous radiotherapy or chemotherapy, or with another concurrent cancer, were excluded from the study. Pieces of surgical tissue measuring roughly 1-2.3 cm3 were kept in RNAlater solution and stored at -80 degrees C until use. Details on this clonotype: The clone's antigen remains unknown. A junction end diverges from the germline sequence, so it may reflect a read error.

Sequenced material: lung tumor tissue. This clonotype originated in a woman in her fifties or sixties with non-small cell lung cancer.

The nucleotide sequence reads as follows: TGCAGCGCCGAGACACCTAGGAACTATGGCTATACCTTC. It encodes CSAETPRNYGYTF. The chain uses TRBV29-1 and TRBJ1-2; the D segment cannot be called with confidence. CDR1 and CDR2 (SQVTM, ANQGSEA) derive from the germline V gene. Including the terminal cysteine and phenylalanine, the CDR3 comprises 13 residues. Only the CDR3 region is kept as DNA, spanning 39 bases read in frame from base 1.